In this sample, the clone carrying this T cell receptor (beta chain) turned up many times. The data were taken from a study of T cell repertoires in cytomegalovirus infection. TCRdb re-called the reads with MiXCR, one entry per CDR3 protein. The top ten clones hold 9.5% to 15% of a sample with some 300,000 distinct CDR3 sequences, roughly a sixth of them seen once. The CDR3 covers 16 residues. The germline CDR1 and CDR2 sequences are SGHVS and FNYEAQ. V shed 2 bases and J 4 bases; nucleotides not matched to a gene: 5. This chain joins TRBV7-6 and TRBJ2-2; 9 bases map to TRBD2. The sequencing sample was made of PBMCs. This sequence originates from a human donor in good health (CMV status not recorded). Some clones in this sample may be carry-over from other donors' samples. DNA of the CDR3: TGTGCCAGCAGCTTATCCCCTAGCGGGGCCACCGGGGAGCTGTTTTTT. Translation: CASSLSPSGATGELFF.